The 32 T cell receptor beta chains below were found in one sample sequenced in a study of blood T cell repertoires in COVID-19. This table comes from immunoSEQ multiplex PCR, and its TCRdb copy is limited to in-frame clones, with some not included. Among 150,000 or so clones listed, more than 80% were seen once. Input material: peripheral blood. These receptor sequences come from a man between 18 and 35 years old with COVID-19, enrolled during active disease.

This clone has at least ten counts. The V and J genes are TRBV7-9 and TRBJ1-2; 7 bases line up with TRBD1. J was trimmed by 5 bases and V by 5 bases; bases with no gene match: 14. The CDR3 extends over 16 amino acids. The germline V gene has CDR1 SEHNR and CDR2 FQNEAQ (reference sequence). The CDR3: CASSPGPGQVGYGYTF. For the CDR3, the DNA is TGTGCCAGCAGCCCTGGCCCCGGACAGGTCGGGTATGGCTACACCTTC.

The J gene is TRBJ1-3, the V gene TRBV2; TRBD1 matches at 7 bases. V shed 8 bases, J shed 4 bases, and the junction held 11 bases outside the gene matches. Germline-derived CDR1 and CDR2 are SNHLY and FYNNEI. This CDR3 has 15 residues. The CDR3, as DNA: TGTGCCAGCTCCCAAAACAGGGGCGCCGGAAACACCATATATTTT. Translation gives CASSQNRGAGNTIYF. Combining the CDR3 with reference TRBV2 and TRBJ1-3 gives the whole variable domain EPEVTQTPSHQVTQMGQEVILRCVPISNHLYFYWYRQILGQKVEFLVSFYNNEISEKSEIFDDQFSVERPDGSNFTLKIRSTKLEDSAMYFCASSQNRGAGNTIYFGEGSWLTVV.

V and J are TRBV10-1 and TRBJ1-5; a possible D gene is TRBD1 (5 bases). CDR3 size: 16 residues. Germline V CDR1 and CDR2: WNHNN, SYGVQD (reference sequence). Trimming removed 7 bases at V and 5 bases at J, with 21 bases between. The CDR3 coding sequence is TGCGCCAGCAAACTTAGGACGGGGGAGGGGTATCAGCCCCAGCATTTT. Its translation is CASKLRTGEGYQPQHF.

J is TRBJ2-1 and V is TRBV14; 8 bases are a match to TRBD1. CDR3 length: 17 residues. Per germline, CDR1 SGHDN and CDR2 FVKESK. After removal of 0 bases from V and 1 base from J, the junction contained 5 bases not matched to a gene. CDR3 sequence (DNA): TGTGCCAGCAGCCAAGAGGACAGGGTACAATCCTACAATGAGCAGTTCTTC. It specifies CASSQEDRVQSYNEQFF. The full variable domain, completed using reference TRBV14 and TRBJ2-1, is EAGVTQFPSHSVIEKGQTVTLRCDPISGHDNLYWYRRVMGKEIKFLLHFVKESKQDESGMPNNRFLAERTGGTYSTLKVQPAELEDSGVYFCASSQEDRVQSYNEQFFGPGTRLTVL.

The chain combines TRBV30 with TRBJ1-5; possibly TRBD1 for D (5 bases). Germline V gives CDR1 GTSNPN, CDR2 SVGIG (reference sequence). The CDR3 consists of 15 residues. Trimming pared 3 bases from V and 0 bases from J, leaving 12 bases between. The CDR3 here is CAWSWGPYSNQPQHF. As DNA, the CDR3 is TGTGCCTGGAGCTGGGGCCCCTATAGCAATCAGCCCCAGCATTTT.

The genes are TRBV5-4 and TRBJ2-2; 8 nucleotides agree with TRBD2. V shed 3 bases, J shed 6 bases, and the junction held 10 bases outside the gene matches. CDR1 and CDR2 from the germline V gene are SGHNT and YYREEE (reference sequence). This CDR3 is built from 16 residues. The DNA of the CDR3 is TGTGCCAGCAGCTCCCGACTAGCGTCCGGGGCCGGGGAGCTGTTTTTT. Residues: CASSSRLASGAGELFF. Drawing the rest from reference TRBV5-4 and TRBJ2-2, the complete variable domain is ETGVTQSPTHLIKTRGQQVTLRCSSQSGHNTVSWYQQALGQGPQFIFQYYREEENGRGNFPPRFSGLQFPNYSSELNVNALELDDSALYLCASSSRLASGAGELFFGEGSRLTVL.

The chain has TRBV27 and TRBJ2-1; D is uncertain. Trimming left V 5 bases short and J 7 bases short, with 18 bases between. This CDR3 has 15 amino acids. The germline V gene encodes CDR1 MNHEY and CDR2 SMNVEV (reference sequence). The CDR3, as DNA: TGTGCCAGCAGTCTCCTTTCCAGGCCGGCTAATGAGCAGTTCTTC. Protein sequence: CASSLLSRPANEQFF.

The chain couples TRBV12-3 or TRBV12-4 to TRBJ1-1, with 9 nucleotides matching TRBD1. CDR3 length: 11 amino acids. Unmatched junction bases numbered 4, after V lost 6 bases and J lost 11 bases. The CDR3 DNA sequence: TGTGCCAGCAGGGGACAGGGCGGTGCTTTCTTT. Translating it yields CASRGQGGAFF.

V is TRBV4-3 and J is TRBJ2-7; 7 bases are a match to TRBD2. V lost 0 bases and J lost 7; bases outside the gene matches: 9. The germline V gene has CDR1 LGHNA and CDR2 YSLEER. This CDR3 is built from 15 residues. The chain's CDR3 is CASSQEGLVGDEQYF. DNA for the CDR3: TGCGCCAGCAGCCAAGAAGGACTAGTGGGTGATGAGCAGTACTTC.

The gene calls are TRBV29-1 and TRBJ2-1, with 10 positions matching TRBD1. The CDR3 contains 13 residues. Germline values: CDR1 SQVTM, CDR2 ANQGSEA. V was clipped by 6 bases and J by 10 bases; unmatched bases: 9. Here the CDR3 reads CSVPGQGRIEQFF. CDR3 sequence (DNA): TGCAGCGTCCCGGGACAGGGGAGGATCGAGCAGTTCTTC.

The chain recombines TRBV27 with TRBJ2-1; D not certain. The CDR3 covers 11 residues. From germline, CDR1 is MNHEY and CDR2 SMNVEV (reference sequence). Trimming cost V 6 bases and J 4 bases, with 4 bases left between them. CDR3 DNA: TGTGCCAGCAGCAAATACAATGAGCAGTTCTTC. Translated, it gives CASSKYNEQFF.

The V call is TRBV27, the J call TRBJ1-2, with 10 bases fitting TRBD1. Per germline, CDR1 MNHEY and CDR2 SMNVEV (reference sequence). After removal of 5 bases from V and 2 bases from J, the junction contained 8 bases not matched to a gene. The CDR3 runs to 16 residues. For the CDR3, the DNA is TGTGCCAGCAGTCCGGGACAGGGGTATTTCAACTATGGCTACACCTTC. Amino acid sequence: CASSPGQGYFNYGYTF.

In its sample, this clone was seen once. The rearrangement links TRBV28 to TRBJ2-7, with 8 bases aligning to TRBD1. The V gene's germline CDR1 is MDHEN and CDR2 SYDVKM. The CDR3 has 15 residues. V dropped 4 bases and J dropped 4; count of bases not matched to a gene: 9. The CDR3 nucleotides read TGTGCCAGCAGTTCCGGACAGGGAAGGGAGTACGAGCAGTACTTC. Translating it yields CASSSGQGREYEQYF.

The rearrangement joins TRBV9 to TRBJ1-1; 7 bases fit TRBD1. V lost 4 bases to trimming and J lost 3 bases; unmatched junction nucleotides: 6. The CDR3 is 14 residues long. Germline V CDR1 and CDR2: SGDLS, YYNGEE. This chain's CDR3 is CASSSRQGDTEAFF. The CDR3 nucleotides are TGTGCCAGCAGCTCCCGACAGGGAGACACTGAAGCTTTCTTT.

The chain couples TRBV12-3 or TRBV12-4 to TRBJ2-1; D not resolved. CDR3 length: 11 residues. Trimming shortened V by 0 bases and J by 9 bases, and 3 bases separated the two germline ends. The CDR3 loop reads CASSLASEQFF. The CDR3 DNA sequence: TGTGCCAGCAGTTTAGCGAGTGAGCAGTTCTTC.

As DNA, the CDR3 is TGTGCCAGCAGCTTTAGCGGGAGAGTCTACGAGCAGTACTTC. Its protein is CASSFSGRVYEQYF. This sequence joins TRBV5-5 and TRBJ2-7; 9 bases fit TRBD2. V lost 2 bases, J lost 3 bases, and 3 bases stayed unmatched. The CDR3 has 14 residues. Germline-derived CDR1 and CDR2 are SGHKS and YYEKEE (reference sequence).

The chain links TRBV10-3 to TRBJ1-1; TRBD1 aligns across 7 bases. This CDR3 has 15 residues. Germline V gene data show CDR1 as ENHRY and CDR2 as SYGVKD. V lost 3 bases, J lost 4 bases, and 8 bases stayed unmatched. CDR3 sequence reads: CAISDWQGVGTEAFF. The CDR3 DNA follows: TGTGCCATCAGTGACTGGCAGGGGGTAGGCACTGAAGCTTTCTTT.

V gene TRBV30 combines with J gene TRBJ1-5, with 11 positions matching TRBD1. The CDR3 loop spans 14 amino acids. V lost 1 base, J lost 6 bases, and 2 bases stayed unmatched. Per the germline V gene, CDR1 is GTSNPN and CDR2 is SVGIG (reference sequence). DNA for the CDR3: TGTGCCTGGAGTGGGACAGGGGGCGGTCAGCCCCAGCATTTT. Translated, it gives CAWSGTGGGQPQHF.

The V gene is TRBV21-1, the J gene TRBJ2-7; TRBD2 is the table's D call, not checked against the DNA. TRBV21-1 is a pseudogene segment. This CDR3 spans 15 amino acids. CDR3 nucleotides: TGTGCCAGCAGCAAAGGGAGGGAAAGCTCCTACGAGCAGTACTTC. This codes for CASSKGRESSYEQYF.

V usage is TRBV7-2 and J usage is TRBJ1-2; TRBD1 aligns across 8 bases. Looked up from germline, CDR1 is SGHTA and CDR2 is FQGNSA. This CDR3 region has 15 residues. Trimming cost V 5 bases and J 2 bases; bases outside gene matches: 7. CDR3 DNA sequence: TGTGCCAGCAGCCCACGGACAGGGCACAACTATGGCTACACCTTC. Translation gives CASSPRTGHNYGYTF.

This clone showed up just a few times. V gene TRBV28 combines with J gene TRBJ2-4; D might be TRBD1 (5 bases). In germline, CDR1 is MDHEN, CDR2 SYDVKM. V was trimmed by 6 bases and J by 6 bases, leaving 24 bases between them. The CDR3 is 17 residues long. Here the CDR3 reads CASRTYYRQQERNIQYF. CDR3 DNA: TGTGCCAGCAGAACTTATTACCGACAGCAAGAAAGAAACATTCAGTACTTC. The full variable domain, completed using reference TRBV28 and TRBJ2-4, is DVKVTQSSRYLVKRTGEKVFLECVQDMDHENMFWYRQDPGLGLRLIYFSYDVKMKEKGDIPEGYSVSREKKERFSLILESASTNQTSMYLCASRTYYRQQERNIQYFGAGTRLSVL.

The chain is built from TRBV28 and TRBJ2-1; D is possibly TRBD1 (6 bases). V lost 3 bases and J 0 bases, leaving 9 bases between the germline ends. CDR1 is MDHEN and CDR2 is SYDVKM in the germline V gene. The CDR3 has 15 amino acids. This chain's CDR3 is CASSFQGPSYNEQFF. The CDR3 DNA sequence: TGTGCCAGCAGTTTCCAGGGGCCCTCCTACAATGAGCAGTTCTTC.

V gene TRBV7-6 combines with J gene TRBJ2-3, with 7 bases identical to TRBD1. V trimming: 2 bases; J trimming: 1 base; junction bases outside the gene matches: 6. The CDR3 is 16 residues long. The germline gives CDR1 SGHVS, CDR2 FNYEAQ. The CDR3 bases are TGTGCCAGCAGCTTATATACAGGGGTCCGCACAGATACGCAGTATTTT. It yields the protein CASSLYTGVRTDTQYF.

This rearrangement joins TRBV5-1 to TRBJ2-1, with TRBD2 matching over 7 bases. In germline, CDR1 is SGHRS, CDR2 YFSETQ. V was clipped by 2 bases and J by 1 base; unmatched bases: 3. The CDR3 has 15 amino acids. For the CDR3, the DNA is TGCGCCAGCAGCTTAAGCGGGAATTCCTACAATGAGCAGTTCTTC. It encodes CASSLSGNSYNEQFF.

A single count supports this clone. The J gene is TRBJ2-4, the V gene TRBV9; 7 positions agree with TRBD2. V dropped 4 bases and J dropped 5; count of bases not matched to a gene: 6. The germline V gene has CDR1 SGDLS and CDR2 YYNGEE. This CDR3 region has 14 residues. CDR3: CASSPTAGENIQYF. CDR3 nucleotides: TGTGCCAGCAGCCCGACGGCGGGGGAAAACATTCAGTACTTC.

The V call is TRBV25-1, the J call TRBJ1-1, with 7 bases identical to TRBD1. CDR1 and CDR2 from the germline V gene are MGHDK and SYGVNS. CDR3 size: 14 residues. Germline trimming cut 4 bases from V and 6 bases from J; bases unmatched to any gene: 8. The CDR3 spells CASSVTGLSSEAFF. CDR3 DNA: TGTGCCAGCAGTGTGACAGGGCTCTCTTCTGAAGCTTTCTTT.

Details on this clone: Its ends do not fully match the called genes, so a read error is possible. This rearrangement joins TRBV2 to TRBJ1-4; 8 bases are shared with TRBD1. CDR3 size: 16 residues. Germline assignment: CDR1 SNHLY and CDR2 FYNNEI. CDR3 sequence (DNA): TGTGCCAGCAGGAGGATAGAAGACAGGGGAGATGAAAAACTGCTTTTT. Its translation is CASRRIEDRGDEKLLF.

This clone occurred once. The chain uses TRBV6-5 and TRBJ2-4; D is unclear. The germline V and J ends were trimmed by 5 bases and 8 bases, with 13 bases remaining between them. Germline V gene lookup returns CDR1 MNHEY and CDR2 SVGAGI. The CDR3 consists of 13 residues. The DNA of the CDR3 is TGTGCCAGCAGTAGTTCGGCACAGTACATTCAGTACTTC. This codes for CASSSSAQYIQYF.

CDR3 amino acids: CASSPQGFLYNEQFF. CDR3 in DNA: TGTGCCAGCAGCCCCCAGGGGTTCCTTTACAATGAGCAGTTCTTC. J is TRBJ2-1 and V is TRBV6-5; a possible D gene is TRBD1 (6 bases). V was pared by 6 bases and J by 4 bases, with 16 bases between. This CDR3 is built from 15 residues. Germline-derived CDR1 and CDR2 are MNHEY and SVGAGI.

As to this clone: Its ends do not fully match the called genes, so a read error is possible. The V gene is TRBV28, the J gene TRBJ1-2; no clear D. Germline lookup yields CDR1 MDHEN and CDR2 SYDVKM. This CDR3 spans 17 amino acids. CDR3: CASSPLAVGRVNYAYTF. The CDR3 region has the DNA TGTGCCAGCAGTCCCCTGGCGGTCGGGAGGGTGAACTATGCCTACACCTTC.

The J gene is TRBJ2-5, the V gene TRBV11-2; 8 nucleotides agree with TRBD1. Germline V gene lookup returns CDR1 SGHAT and CDR2 FQNNGV. The CDR3 has 14 amino acids. With V trimmed by 5 bases and J by 5 bases, 7 bases remained unmatched. The DNA of the CDR3 is TGTGCCAGCAGCCCAGGGGGCAGGTTGGAGACCCAGTACTTC. Translation: CASSPGGRLETQYF.

V is TRBV7-2 and J is TRBJ2-1; no clear D. The CDR3 is made up of 11 amino acids. CDR1 is SGHTA, CDR2 FQGNSA, per germline. Trimming removed 7 bases from V and 3 bases from J, with 4 bases in between. CDR3: CASNNYNEQFF. The DNA of the CDR3 is TGTGCCAGCAACAACTACAATGAGCAGTTCTTC.